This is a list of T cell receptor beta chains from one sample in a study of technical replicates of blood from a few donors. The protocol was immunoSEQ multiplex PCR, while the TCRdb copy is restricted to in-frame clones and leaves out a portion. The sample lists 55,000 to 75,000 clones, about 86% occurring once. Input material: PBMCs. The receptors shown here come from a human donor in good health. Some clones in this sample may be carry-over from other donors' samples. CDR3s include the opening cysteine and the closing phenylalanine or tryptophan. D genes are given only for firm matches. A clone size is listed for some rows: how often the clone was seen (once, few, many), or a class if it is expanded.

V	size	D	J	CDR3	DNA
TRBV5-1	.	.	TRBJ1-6	CASNYSMNSPLHF	TGCGCCAGCAATTACAGTATGAATTCACCCCTCCACTTT
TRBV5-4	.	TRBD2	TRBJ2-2	CASSQYSGSAGELFF	TGCGCCAGCAGCCAATACAGCGGGAGCGCCGGGGAGCTGTTTTTT
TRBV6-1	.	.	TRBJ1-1	CASSRTANTEAFF	TGTGCCAGCAGTAGGACAGCTAACACTGAAGCTTTCTTT
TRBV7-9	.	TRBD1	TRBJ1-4	CASSQGQGSNEKLFF	TGTGCCAGCAGCCAAGGACAGGGATCCAATGAAAAACTGTTTTTT
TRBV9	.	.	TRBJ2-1	CASSRTGEQFF	TGTGCCAGCAGCCGCACCGGTGAGCAGTTCTTC
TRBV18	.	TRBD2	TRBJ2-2	CASSPRSSGSAIGELFF	TGTGCCAGCTCACCGAGGTCTAGCGGGAGTGCAATCGGGGAGCTGTTTTTT
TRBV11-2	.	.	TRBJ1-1	CASSLRDMNTEAFF	TGTGCCAGCAGCCTACGGGATATGAACACTGAAGCTTTCTTT
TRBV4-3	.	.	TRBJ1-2	CASSQDQIIADYGYTF	TGCGCCAGCAGCCAAGATCAAATTATCGCGGACTATGGCTACACCTTC
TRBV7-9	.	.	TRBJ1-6	CASSYQGANSPLHF	TGTGCCAGCAGTTATCAGGGCGCTAATTCACCCCTCCACTTT
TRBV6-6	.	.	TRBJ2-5	CASSYNAGQLQETQYF	TGTGCCAGCAGTTACAACGCGGGACAGCTACAAGAGACCCAGTACTTC
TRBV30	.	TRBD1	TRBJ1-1	CAWGQGANTEAFF	TGTGCCTGGGGACAGGGGGCTAACACTGAAGCTTTCTTT
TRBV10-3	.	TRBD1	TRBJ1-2	CAISAGTGSNYGYTF	TGTGCCATCAGTGCCGGGACAGGGTCCAACTATGGCTACACCTTC
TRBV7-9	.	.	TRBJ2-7	CASSLHGDYEQYF	TGTGCCAGCAGCTTACACGGGGACTACGAGCAGTACTTC
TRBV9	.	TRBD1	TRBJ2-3	CASSGGQGAGDTQYF	TGTGCCAGCAGCGGGGGACAGGGGGCCGGGGATACGCAGTATTTT
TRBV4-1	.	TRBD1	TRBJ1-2	CASSQVLVFGTGTSSSSYGYTF	TGCGCCAGCAGCCAAGTATTAGTTTTTGGGACAGGGACCAGTAGTAGCTCCTATGGCTACACCTTC
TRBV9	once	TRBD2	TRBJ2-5	CASSARAGLAETQYF	TGTGCCAGCAGCGCGAGAGCGGGACTGGCCGAGACCCAGTACTTC
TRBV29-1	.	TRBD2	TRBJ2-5	CSVEVSGGRRETQYF	TGCAGCGTTGAGGTTAGCGGGGGGCGACGGGAGACCCAGTACTTC
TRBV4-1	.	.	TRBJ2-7	CASSRSRDKPYEQYF	TGCGCCAGCAGCCGAAGCCGGGACAAACCCTACGAGCAGTACTTC
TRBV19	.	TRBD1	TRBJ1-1	CASSVTGGTEAFF	TGTGCCAGTAGTGTGACAGGGGGGACTGAAGCTTTCTTT
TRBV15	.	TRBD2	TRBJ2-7	CATSRDLAGSYEQYF	TGTGCCACCAGCAGAGATCTAGCGGGGTCCTACGAGCAGTACTTC
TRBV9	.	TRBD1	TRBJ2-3	CASSSGTGTLPTDTQYF	TGTGCCAGCAGCTCCGGGACAGGGACCCTCCCCACAGATACGCAGTATTTT
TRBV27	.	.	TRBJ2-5	CASSPSGAYQETQYF	TGTGCCAGCAGTCCCTCCGGAGCCTACCAAGAGACCCAGTACTTC